The subject of this entry is one T cell receptor beta chain. Its antigen is unidentified. The sample is drawn from a study of cytomegalovirus exposure and HLA in healthy donors. With 60 Vbeta and 13 Jbeta primers, the PCR was carried out. Produced via immunoSEQ multiplex PCR; TCRdb's table is partial and in-frame only. The data contain over 150,000 clones, roughly 73% of them seen just once; the ten biggest clones take up just under 5%. The germline CDR1 and CDR2 sequences are SGDLS and YYNGEE. Trimming took 3 bases from V and 5 from J; bases not matched to a gene: 15. This CDR3 contains 18 residues. Whole-study findings and limits: No immune exposure information besides CMV serostatus was available. A link between a missense DCLRE1C variant and TCR beta V- and J-gene trimming emerged from a later analysis.

This chain links TRBV9 with TRBJ2-5; 11 nucleotides agree with TRBD2. The receptor's source is a male donor in good health and CMV-seronegative. Input material: PBMCs. CDR3 sequence reads: CASSAGTSGLLLAETQYF. CDR3 nucleotide sequence: TGTGCCAGCAGCGCCGGGACTAGCGGACTCCTACTGGCGGAGACCCAGTACTTC.